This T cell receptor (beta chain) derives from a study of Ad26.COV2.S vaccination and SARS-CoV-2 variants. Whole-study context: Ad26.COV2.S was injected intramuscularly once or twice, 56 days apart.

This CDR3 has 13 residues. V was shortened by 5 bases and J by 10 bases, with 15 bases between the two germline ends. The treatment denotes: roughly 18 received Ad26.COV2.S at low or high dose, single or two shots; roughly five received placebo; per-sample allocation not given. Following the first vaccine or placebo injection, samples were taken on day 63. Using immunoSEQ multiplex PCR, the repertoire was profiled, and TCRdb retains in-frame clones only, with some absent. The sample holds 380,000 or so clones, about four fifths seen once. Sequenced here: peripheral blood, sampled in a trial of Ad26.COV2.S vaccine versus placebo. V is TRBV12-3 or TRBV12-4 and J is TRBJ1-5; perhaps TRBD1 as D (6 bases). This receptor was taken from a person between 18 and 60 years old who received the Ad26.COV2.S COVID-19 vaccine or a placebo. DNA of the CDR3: TGTGCCAGCAGTGTCGCAGGGGCTAGACCCCAGCATTTT. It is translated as CASSVAGARPQHF.